This T cell receptor beta chain was captured by sequencing in a study of cytomegalovirus exposure and HLA in healthy donors. Broader study findings: Across all donors, roughly uniform sequencing depth was an assumption of the presence/absence analyses. Accurate prediction of HLA-A and HLA-B alleles (for most subjects) was reportedly achieved from TCR beta sequences.

Of note for this clone: The target antigen is unknown.

CDR3 length: 14 residues. Trimming removed 0 bases at V and 0 bases at J, with 5 bases between. The germline CDR1 and CDR2 sequences are SGHRS and YFSETQ. Use of 60 Vbeta and 13 Jbeta primers characterized the PCR. Generated by immunoSEQ multiplex PCR, the TCRdb table keeps only in-frame clones and is missing some. The data contain about 120,000 clones, 72% of them singletons. This sequence originates from a man aged 25-45 years in good health and CMV-seronegative. The sequenced sample was PBMCs. The genes are TRBV5-1 and TRBJ2-3, with D unresolved. The CDR3 region is CASSLVISTDTQYF. Here the CDR3 DNA reads TGCGCCAGCAGCTTGGTAATTAGCACAGATACGCAGTATTTT.